These 11 T cell receptor beta chains share one sample of origin, sequenced in a study of OX40 agonist ivuxolimab in advanced cancers. Library preparation was by the immunoSEQ multiplex PCR assay. TCRdb limited this immuneACCESS table to in-frame rearrangements with V and J called. A share of clones is missing; checked studies link under half to unresolved V genes, and the rest is unexplained. This sample lists over 45,000 clones; about 86% were detected once. About 1% of the sample comes from the top ten. The sample was CD4+ or CD8+ T cells sorted from blood, taken in a trial of the OX40 agonist ivuxolimab. These receptors came from an adult with an advanced solid tumor such as melanoma, head and neck, liver or kidney cancer.

The chain combines TRBV2 with TRBJ1-1; tentative D call: TRBD1 (6 bases). The CDR3 is 15 amino acids. V shed 9 bases and J shed 4 bases, with 21 bases lying between them. CDR1 is SNHLY and CDR2 is FYNNEI in the germline V gene. CDR3: CASLLQQGWGTEAFF. Here the CDR3 DNA reads TGTGCCAGTTTATTACAACAGGGATGGGGCACTGAAGCTTTCTTT.

To note about this clone: Other nucleotide sequences in the sample specify the same CDR3. The J gene is TRBJ1-2, the V gene TRBV6-1, with D unclear. Between the trimmed V and J ends, which lost 3 bases and 7 bases, there was a span of 12 bases. This CDR3 comprises 13 residues. Germline V gives CDR1 MNHNS, CDR2 SASEGT. This CDR3 is CASSEEVYAGYTF. CDR3 sequence (DNA): TGTGCCAGCAGTGAGGAGGTCTATGCTGGCTACACCTTC.

The chain's CDR3 is CASSPRGTGSSYEQYF. CDR3 DNA sequence: TGTGCCAGCAGCCCACGAGGGACAGGGAGCTCCTACGAGCAGTACTTC. This chain links TRBV5-4 with TRBJ2-5; 9 positions agree with TRBD1. The assigned J gene may be wrong: the sequence end matches TRBJ2-7 better. From germline, CDR1 is SGHNT and CDR2 YYREEE (reference sequence). The CDR3 is made up of 16 amino acids.

This chain joins TRBV4-1 and TRBJ1-1, with 9 positions matching TRBD1. CDR1 and CDR2 (germline): MGHRA, YSYEKL. V dropped 4 bases and J dropped 0; count of bases not matched to a gene: 6. The CDR3 runs to 16 residues. The chain's CDR3 is CASSPGQGTMNTEAFF. As DNA, the CDR3 is TGCGCCAGCAGCCCCGGACAGGGGACCATGAACACTGAAGCTTTCTTT.

The genes are TRBV19 and TRBJ1-5, with D possibly TRBD1 on 6 matching bases. Trimming took 8 bases from V and 2 from J, leaving 13 bases between them. This CDR3 has 14 residues. Germline CDR1 and CDR2: LNHDA and SQIVND (reference sequence). CDR3 amino acids: CASAQGWGNQPQHF. The CDR3 DNA reads TGTGCCAGTGCACAGGGTTGGGGCAATCAGCCCCAGCATTTT.

The chain has TRBV6-5 and TRBJ1-2, with no clear D. Germline values: CDR1 MNHEY, CDR2 SVGAGI. The V end was cut by 2 bases, the J end by 8 bases, with 9 bases between. There are 12 residues in the CDR3. The CDR3 region is CASSYLGRGYTF. Written as DNA, the CDR3 is TGTGCCAGCAGTTACCTTGGGAGAGGCTACACCTTC.

The rearrangement uses TRBV7-9 and TRBJ2-7, with D unclear. The CDR3 has 11 amino acids. Germline V gene lookup returns CDR1 SEHNR and CDR2 FQNEAQ (reference sequence). With 2 bases removed from V and 3 bases from J, the gap between germline ends came to 2 bases. The CDR3 DNA follows: TGTGCCAGCAGCTTAAACTACGAGCAGTACTTC. This encodes CASSLNYEQYF. The complete variable domain, with remaining parts taken from reference TRBV7-9 and TRBJ2-7, reads DTGVSQNPRHKITKRGQNVTFRCDPISEHNRLYWYRQTLGQGPEFLTYFQNEAQLEKSRLLSDRFSAERPKGSFSTLEIQRTEQGDSAMYLCASSLNYEQYFGPGTRLTVT.

The chain uses TRBV7-2 and TRBJ2-5, with no clear D. Trimming took 1 base from V and 7 from J, leaving 7 bases between them. CDR3 length: 12 residues. The germline CDR1 and CDR2 sequences are SGHTA and FQGNSA. In DNA form, the CDR3 reads TGTGCCAGCAGCTTAGTTTACGGGACCCAGTACTTC. This encodes CASSLVYGTQYF.

This chain connects TRBV5-8 to TRBJ1-2, with D possibly matching TRBD1 (5 bases). The CDR3 runs to 13 residues. Germline-derived CDR1 and CDR2 are SGHTS and YDEGEE. V shed 4 bases and J shed 4 bases, with 11 bases lying between them. CDR3 sequence: CASSLRGPYGYTF. DNA of the CDR3: TGTGCCAGCAGCCTCCGGGGCCCCTATGGCTACACCTTC.

The chain is built from TRBV30 and TRBJ1-2, with 7 bases that match TRBD1. Germline CDR1 GTSNPN, CDR2 SVGIG (reference sequence). The CDR3 totals 14 residues. Trimming cost V 2 bases and J 6 bases; bases outside gene matches: 9. This CDR3 is CAWSLDRVRNGYTF. The CDR3 region has the DNA TGTGCCTGGAGTCTTGACAGGGTGAGGAATGGCTACACCTTC.

This sequence joins TRBV19 and TRBJ2-3, with a tentative D call TRBD1 (6 bases). From germline, CDR1 is LNHDA and CDR2 SQIVND (reference sequence). The CDR3 covers 13 residues. Trimming stripped 4 bases from V and 8 bases from J, with 13 bases between. CDR3 nucleotide sequence: TGTGCCAGTAGTACAGGACAGTCGGGTACGCAGTATTTT. It translates to CASSTGQSGTQYF.